A single sample gave rise to the 32 T cell receptor beta chains below, sequenced in a study of cytomegalovirus exposure and HLA in healthy donors. This PCR relied on a set of 60 Vbeta primers and 13 Jbeta primers. Profiling relied on immunoSEQ multiplex PCR, and the TCRdb table lists in-frame clones only, not all of them. This table has 150,000 to 200,000 clones, 84% appearing once. Sample: PBMCs. The receptor source for this set is a boy aged 10-17 years in good health and CMV-seronegative.

V usage is TRBV5-4 and J usage is TRBJ2-3; 8 bases are a match to TRBD2. Germline values: CDR1 SGHNT, CDR2 YYREEE (reference sequence). CDR3 size: 18 residues. V was pared by 0 bases and J by 3 bases, with 12 bases of the junction left unmatched. CDR3 nucleotides: TGTGCCAGCAGCTTGGGAAGAGGAGCGGGAGCGGAGACAGATACGCAGTATTTT. This gives the protein CASSLGRGAGAETDTQYF.

The V and J genes are TRBV5-1 and TRBJ1-5; 9 positions match TRBD1. J gave up 5 bases and V 0 bases, and 3 bases lay outside the gene matches. This CDR3 has 15 residues. Germline loops: CDR1 SGHRS, CDR2 YFSETQ. The CDR3 spells CASSLGDRVDQPQHF. In DNA form, the CDR3 reads TGCGCCAGCAGCTTGGGGGACAGGGTGGATCAGCCCCAGCATTTT.

The CDR3 DNA reads TGTGCCATCAACCGGGGAATGACCGGGACTAGCGGAGGGGAGTACTTC. Protein sequence: CAINRGMTGTSGGEYF. The V and J genes are TRBV10-3 and TRBJ2-7; 11 nucleotides agree with TRBD2. Germline CDR1 is ENHRY and CDR2 is SYGVKD. Trimming removed 7 bases from V and 11 bases from J; junction bases left unmatched: 19. The CDR3 has 16 amino acids.

This chain joins TRBV7-2 and TRBJ1-1; 7 bases match TRBD1. The germline V gene encodes CDR1 SGHTA and CDR2 FQGNSA. The CDR3 consists of 14 residues. Unmatched junction bases numbered 4, after V lost 5 bases and J lost 1 base. In DNA form, the CDR3 reads TGTGCCAGCAGCGTCAGGGGGAGGAACACTGAAGCTTTCTTT. Translating gives CASSVRGRNTEAFF.

As for this clone: Other DNA sequences within the sample encode an identical CDR3. J is TRBJ1-1 and V is TRBV18; a possible D gene is TRBD1 (6 bases). Germline-derived CDR1 and CDR2 are KGHSH and LQKENI. Trimming took off 1 base at V and 3 bases at J, with 9 bases between the two ends. The CDR3 runs to 14 residues. The CDR3 nucleotides read TGTGCCAGCTCACCACTACAGGGAGACACTGAAGCTTTCTTT. It codes for CASSPLQGDTEAFF.

The chain is built from TRBV6-4 and TRBJ1-5; D unclear. The ends were cut back, 6 bases at V and 7 bases at J, with 19 bases in the middle. CDR3 size: 15 residues. Germline V lookup: CDR1 MRHNA, CDR2 SNTAGT. The CDR3 DNA reads as TGTGCCAGCAGCCCAGAGGGTAACCTCGGACAGCCCCAGCATTTT. It translates to CASSPEGNLGQPQHF.

This clone was recorded a few times. The chain combines TRBV29-1 with TRBJ1-1; 7 nucleotides align to TRBD1. Losses at the gene ends were 7 bases for V and 1 base for J; bases not matched to a gene: 6. Germline assignment: CDR1 SQVTM and CDR2 ANQGSEA. The CDR3 is 13 amino acids. In DNA form, the CDR3 reads TGCAGCGGCAACAGGGGAGCGAACACTGAAGCTTTCTTT. Translated: CSGNRGANTEAFF.

This clone was seen a few times. The J gene is TRBJ2-7, the V gene TRBV30; D possibly corresponds to TRBD2 (7 bases). Germline V lookup: CDR1 GTSNPN, CDR2 SVGIG (reference sequence). The CDR3 spans 17 residues. V lost 4 bases and J 4 bases, leaving 26 bases between the germline ends. CDR3 residues: CAWTTAPRGQIGYEQYF. CDR3 coding DNA: TGTGCCTGGACCACAGCCCCGCGGGGGCAAATCGGGTACGAGCAGTACTTC.

The chain uses TRBV4-1 and TRBJ1-3; a possible D gene is TRBD1 (5 bases). The CDR3 loop spans 15 amino acids. V was trimmed by 1 base and J by 0 bases, leaving 7 bases between them. The germline V gene encodes CDR1 MGHRA and CDR2 YSYEKL. The CDR3 loop reads CASSQGQGSGNTIYF. The CDR3 DNA sequence: TGCGCCAGCAGCCAAGGTCAGGGCTCTGGAAACACCATATATTTT.

The CDR3 DNA reads TGTGCCAGCAAAGGGAGAAAGGCCATATATTTT. This gives the protein CASKGRKAIYF. V is TRBV28 and J is TRBJ1-3; D ambiguous. The V gene's germline CDR1 is MDHEN and CDR2 SYDVKM. The CDR3 contains 11 residues. V was pared by 7 bases and J by 11 bases, with 12 bases between.

This clone occurred once. As DNA, the CDR3 is TGTGCCAGCAGCTTATATTGGGGGTCGGGAGAGGCAGATACGCAGTATTTT. It translates to CASSLYWGSGEADTQYF. V and J are TRBV7-9 and TRBJ2-3, with a weak D call TRBD2 (6 bases). The CDR3 spans 17 residues. The germline V gene encodes CDR1 SEHNR and CDR2 FQNEAQ (reference sequence). V dropped 2 bases and J dropped 4 bases, with 19 bases sitting between them.

This chain joins TRBV11-2 and TRBJ2-7; the match to TRBD1 covers 8 bases. Losses at the gene ends were 4 bases for V and 2 bases for J; bases not matched to a gene: 7. Germline CDR1 SGHAT, CDR2 FQNNGV. This CDR3 spans 15 amino acids. DNA for the CDR3: TGTGCCAGCAGCTCCTGGGGACAGGAGGCCTACGAGCAGTACTTC. Amino acids: CASSSWGQEAYEQYF.

J is TRBJ2-7 and V is TRBV10-3; TRBD2 might be the D (6 bases). V dropped 4 bases and J dropped 1 base, with 11 bases sitting between them. The CDR3 has 14 residues. The germline V gene encodes CDR1 ENHRY and CDR2 SYGVKD. CDR3 nucleotide sequence: TGTGCCATCAGTGTGGAGGGATTTTCCTACGAGCAGTACTTC. Translating it yields CAISVEGFSYEQYF.

The rearrangement links TRBV6-5 to TRBJ2-7; 11 bases are shared with TRBD2. Germline CDR1 is MNHEY and CDR2 is SVGAGI. The CDR3 spans 16 residues. V was pared by 0 bases and J by 3 bases, with 4 bases of the junction left unmatched. This CDR3 reads CASSYSMLAGGYEQYF. The DNA for the CDR3 is TGTGCCAGCAGTTACTCGATGCTAGCGGGAGGCTACGAGCAGTACTTC.

The J gene is TRBJ2-3, the V gene TRBV28, with D possibly matching TRBD2 (5 bases). CDR1 is MDHEN, CDR2 SYDVKM, per germline. The V and J ends lost 3 bases and 0 bases respectively, with 19 bases between them. The CDR3 spans 18 residues. CDR3 nucleotides: TGTGCCAGCAGTTTCTTCCCAAGGCTAGCTGAGAGCACAGATACGCAGTATTTT. Its translation is CASSFFPRLAESTDTQYF.

This chain links TRBV10-1 with TRBJ2-2; no reliable D call. Germline-derived CDR1 and CDR2 are WNHNN and SYGVQD (reference sequence). Trimming took off 3 bases at V and 3 bases at J, with 2 bases between the two ends. This CDR3 comprises 12 residues. The CDR3 protein is CASSDYTGELFF. CDR3 nucleotide sequence: TGCGCCAGCAGTGACTACACCGGGGAGCTGTTTTTT.

The chain uses TRBV29-1 and TRBJ2-1; D might be TRBD2 (5 bases). Trimming left V 6 bases short and J 1 base short, with 19 bases between. The CDR3 is 16 residues long. CDR1 SQVTM and CDR2 ANQGSEA come from the germline V gene. CDR3 bases: TGCAGCGTCGCCGGGATGGGCCAGATATCCTACAATGAGCAGTTCTTC. It specifies CSVAGMGQISYNEQFF.

This sequence joins TRBV4-1 and TRBJ1-1, with 7 nucleotides matching TRBD1. Germline values: CDR1 MGHRA, CDR2 YSYEKL. With V trimmed by 0 bases and J by 0 bases, 10 bases remained unmatched. The CDR3 consists of 18 residues. The CDR3 spells CASSQDRDSHLMNTEAFF. As DNA, the CDR3 is TGCGCCAGCAGCCAAGATCGGGACAGCCACCTAATGAACACTGAAGCTTTCTTT.

The J gene is TRBJ1-4, the V gene TRBV9; D is unresolved. The CDR3 extends over 14 amino acids. CDR1 SGDLS and CDR2 YYNGEE come from the germline V gene. Trimming pared 3 bases from V and 6 bases from J, leaving 12 bases between. The CDR3 spells CASSAGSVDEKLFF. The CDR3 DNA is TGTGCCAGCAGCGCCGGAAGCGTGGATGAAAAACTGTTTTTT.

The chain joins TRBV27 to TRBJ1-2; possibly TRBD1 for D (5 bases). Trimming removed 4 bases at V and 4 bases at J, with 16 bases between. The CDR3 is 15 residues long. Germline assignment: CDR1 MNHEY and CDR2 SMNVEV (reference sequence). The CDR3 loop is CASSSYQRDLYGYTF. As DNA, the CDR3 is TGTGCCAGCAGTTCCTACCAGCGGGACCTCTATGGCTACACCTTC.

The chain couples TRBV4-1 to TRBJ2-7, with D perhaps TRBD1 (5 bases). The length of the CDR3 is 18 residues. V lost 1 base to trimming and J lost 3 bases, with 22 bases between them. Germline V CDR1 and CDR2: MGHRA, YSYEKL. The CDR3 protein is CASSQVIVDAGSNYEQYF. The CDR3 DNA follows: TGCGCCAGCAGCCAAGTAATCGTTGATGCAGGGTCAAACTACGAGCAGTACTTC.

In DNA form, the CDR3 reads TGTGCCAGCAGCCTCGCCGGGACAGGCTATGGCTACACCTTC. Protein sequence: CASSLAGTGYGYTF. The chain combines TRBV13 with TRBJ1-2; 8 bases map to TRBD1. Germline V gene lookup returns CDR1 PRHDT and CDR2 FYEKMQ (reference sequence). CDR3 size: 14 residues. With V trimmed by 5 bases and J by 4 bases, 6 bases remained unmatched.

V usage is TRBV9 and J usage is TRBJ2-3, with 8 nucleotides matching TRBD2. V lost 0 bases to trimming and J lost 5 bases; unmatched junction nucleotides: 5. The germline V gene encodes CDR1 SGDLS and CDR2 YYNGEE. This CDR3 spans 15 amino acids. The CDR3 nucleotides are TGTGCCAGCAGCGTAGCGGGGGGGGGACAAGATACGCAGTATTTT. Protein sequence: CASSVAGGGQDTQYF.

The chain employs TRBV6-1 and TRBJ1-4; TRBD1 matches at 7 bases. Germline CDR1 MNHNS, CDR2 SASEGT. The CDR3 consists of 15 residues. The V segment lost 4 bases and the J segment 5 bases; nucleotides outside the gene matches: 7. This CDR3 is CASSVRDRRNEKLFF. The CDR3 DNA reads as TGTGCCAGCAGTGTGCGGGACAGAAGGAATGAAAAACTGTTTTTT.

The CDR3 reads CATSSDTSGRAREQYF. CDR3 DNA sequence: TGTGCCACCAGCAGCGATACTAGCGGGAGGGCAAGGGAGCAGTACTTC. V usage is TRBV15 and J usage is TRBJ2-7, with 13 bases aligning to TRBD2. The germline CDR1 and CDR2 sequences are LNHNV and YYDKDF (reference sequence). V dropped 3 bases and J dropped 7; count of bases not matched to a gene: 9. CDR3 length: 16 amino acids. Using reference TRBV15 and TRBJ2-7 for the parts outside the CDR3, the full variable domain is DAMVIQNPRYQVTQFGKPVTLSCSQTLNHNVMYWYQQKSSQAPKLLFHYYDKDFNNEADTPDNFQSRRPNTSFCFLDIRSPGLGDTAMYLCATSSDTSGRAREQYFGPGTRLTVT.

The rearrangement links TRBV6-5 to TRBJ2-7, with D possibly TRBD1 on 5 matching bases. The germline V and J ends were trimmed by 5 bases and 6 bases, with 17 bases remaining between them. This CDR3 is built from 14 residues. CDR1 is MNHEY, CDR2 SVGAGI, per germline. The CDR3 DNA is TGTGCCAGCAGTATGGTTCAGGGAATCGGCGAGCAGTACTTC. This gives the protein CASSMVQGIGEQYF.

The chain employs TRBV5-1 and TRBJ2-1; a possible D gene is TRBD2 (6 bases). V lost 0 bases, J lost 8 bases, and 12 bases lay in between. In germline, CDR1 is SGHRS, CDR2 YFSETQ. The CDR3 has 14 amino acids. The CDR3 DNA sequence: TGCGCCAGCAGCTTGGAGTTAGCGGCGGATGAGCAGTTCTTC. This sequence encodes CASSLELAADEQFF. Combining the CDR3 with reference TRBV5-1 and TRBJ2-1 gives the whole variable domain KAGVTQTPRYLIKTRGQQVTLSCSPISGHRSVSWYQQTPGQGLQFLFEYFSETQRNKGNFPGRFSGRQFSNSRSEMNVSTLELGDSALYLCASSLELAADEQFFGPGTRLTVL.

V usage is TRBV28 and J usage is TRBJ1-5, with 9 bases fitting TRBD1. With V trimmed by 5 bases and J by 3 bases, 8 bases remained unmatched. The CDR3 has 16 amino acids. Germline CDR1 is MDHEN and CDR2 is SYDVKM. CDR3 sequence: CASSHPGQGFNQPQHF. DNA of the CDR3: TGTGCCAGCAGTCATCCGGGACAGGGCTTCAATCAGCCCCAGCATTTT.

The rearrangement uses TRBV6-4 and TRBJ1-2; tentatively, D is TRBD1 (6 bases). Trimming shortened V by 10 bases and J by 8 bases, and 17 bases separated the two germline ends. The CDR3 has 12 residues. Germline V gene data show CDR1 as MRHNA and CDR2 as SNTAGT. In nucleotides, the CDR3 is TGTGCCATACAGGGCGACAATTTCGGCTACACCTTC. The encoded protein is CAIQGDNFGYTF.

This clone was seen once. Different DNA sequences within this sample yield the same CDR3. This rearrangement joins TRBV5-6 to TRBJ1-2; 10 bases fit TRBD1. V was clipped by 4 bases and J by 8 bases; unmatched bases: 5. CDR1 and CDR2 from the germline V gene are SGHDT and YYEEEE. The CDR3 covers 13 residues. The CDR3: CASSRTGGSGYTF. Written as DNA, the CDR3 is TGTGCCAGCAGCCGGACAGGGGGGAGCGGCTACACCTTC.

This clone was detected only once. This chain uses TRBV6-6 with TRBJ2-3, with TRBD1 identical over 7 bases. Germline CDR1 reads MNHNY; CDR2 reads SVGAGI (reference sequence). The CDR3 consists of 15 residues. V was clipped by 6 bases and J by 1 base; unmatched bases: 7. CDR3 residues: CASRVSGQGTDTQYF. CDR3 in DNA: TGTGCCAGCAGGGTCAGCGGACAGGGCACAGATACGCAGTATTTT.

The rearrangement joins TRBV18 to TRBJ2-1; 10 positions match TRBD1. The J segment lost 8 bases and the V segment lost 5 bases, leaving 9 bases of the junction unmatched. Germline CDR1 is KGHSH and CDR2 is LQKENI. The CDR3 sequence is 15 residues long. CDR3 in amino acids: CASSFAGQGVDEQFF. CDR3 nucleotide sequence: TGTGCCAGCTCATTTGCAGGACAGGGGGTCGATGAGCAGTTCTTC.